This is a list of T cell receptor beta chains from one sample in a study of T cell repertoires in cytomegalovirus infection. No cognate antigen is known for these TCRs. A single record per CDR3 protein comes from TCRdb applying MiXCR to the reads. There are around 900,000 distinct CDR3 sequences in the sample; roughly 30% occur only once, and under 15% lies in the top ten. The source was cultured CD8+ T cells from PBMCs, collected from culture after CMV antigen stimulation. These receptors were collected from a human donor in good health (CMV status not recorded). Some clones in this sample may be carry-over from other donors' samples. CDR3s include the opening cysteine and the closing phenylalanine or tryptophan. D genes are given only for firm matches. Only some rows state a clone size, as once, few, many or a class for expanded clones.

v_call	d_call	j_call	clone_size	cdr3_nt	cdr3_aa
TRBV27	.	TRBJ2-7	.	TGTGCCAGCAGTCCTACAGGTTACCCCTACGAGCAGTACTTC	CASSPTGYPYEQYF
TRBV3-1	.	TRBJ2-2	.	TGTGCCAGCAGCCAAGATGCCGGGGCCGGGGAGCTGTTTTTT	CASSQDAGAGELFF
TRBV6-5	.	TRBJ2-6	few	TGTGCCAGCACGTTAAGGACAGAGAGCTCTGGGGCCAACGTCCTGACTTTC	CASTLRTESSGANVLTF
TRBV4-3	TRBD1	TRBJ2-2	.	TGCGCCAGCAGTTGGGACAGAGAGAACACCGGGGAGCTGTTTTTT	CASSWDRENTGELFF
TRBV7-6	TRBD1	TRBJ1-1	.	TGTGCCAGCAGCTTAAATACAGGGGGCGGCACTGAAGCTTTCTTT	CASSLNTGGGTEAFF
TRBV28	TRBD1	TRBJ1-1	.	TGTGCCAGCAGTTTGCCCGGACAGGGGGTGTGGAACACTGAAGCTTTCTTT	CASSLPGQGVWNTEAFF
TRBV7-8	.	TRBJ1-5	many	TGTGCCAGCAGCTTTGACTACTTTAGCAATCAGCCCCAGCATTTT	CASSFDYFSNQPQHF
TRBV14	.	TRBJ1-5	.	TGTGCCAGCAGCCAAAGGGGCACCAATCAGCCCCAGCATTTT	CASSQRGTNQPQHF
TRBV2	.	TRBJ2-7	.	TGTGCCAGCAGTGAAGCCTCACAGAGGGGCAAGTACGAGCAGTACTTC	CASSEASQRGKYEQYF
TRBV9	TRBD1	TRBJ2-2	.	TGTGCCAGCAGCGTCACAGGGGGCCCCACCGGGGAGCTGTTTTTT	CASSVTGGPTGELFF
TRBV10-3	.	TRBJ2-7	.	TGTGCCATCAAGGTCGAGGGGTCGCCCTCCTACGAGCAGTACTTC	CAIKVEGSPSYEQYF
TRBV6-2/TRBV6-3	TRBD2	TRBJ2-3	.	TGTGCCAGCACCCTCACTAGCGGGGGGAGCACAGATACGCAGTATTTT	CASTLTSGGSTDTQYF
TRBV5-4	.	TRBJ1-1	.	TGTGCCACCGAAGGTGGGAACACTGAAGCTTTCTTT	CATEGGNTEAFF
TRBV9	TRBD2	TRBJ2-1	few	TGTGCCAGCAGCACCCAGCGGGGAAACTCCTACAATGAGCAGTTCTTC	CASSTQRGNSYNEQFF
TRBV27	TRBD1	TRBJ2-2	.	TGTGCCAGCAGTTTACGTTCACAGGGGGTGTACACCGGGGAGCTGTTTTTT	CASSLRSQGVYTGELFF
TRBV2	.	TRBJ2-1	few	TGTGCCAGCAGTTTTACTATTGGCGACTACAATGAGCAGTTCTTC	CASSFTIGDYNEQFF
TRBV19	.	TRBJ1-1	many	TGTGCCAGTCGGGGACCAGGCCTACCGAACACTGAAGCTTTCTTT	CASRGPGLPNTEAFF
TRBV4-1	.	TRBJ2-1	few	TGCGCCAGCAGCCAAGAGAAGTTCAGCTCCTACAATGAGCAGTTCTTC	CASSQEKFSSYNEQFF
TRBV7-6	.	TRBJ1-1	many	TGTGCCAGCAGCTTAGCTGGAACAGATGAAGCTTTCTTT	CASSLAGTDEAFF
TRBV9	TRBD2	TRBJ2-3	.	TGTGCCAGCAGCGGCCCCCTATTAGCGGGGGGGCCCGATACGCAGTATTTT	CASSGPLLAGGPDTQYF
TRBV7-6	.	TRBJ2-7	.	TGTGCCTCTACTGGGAAGGGTGGCGAGCAGTACTTC	CASTGKGGEQYF